The 30 T cell receptor beta chains presented below share a single source sample, sequenced in a study of blood T cell repertoires in COVID-19. Generated by immunoSEQ multiplex PCR, the TCRdb table keeps only in-frame clones and is missing some. The sample consists of about 390,000 clones, around nine tenths of them appearing once. The sample taken for sequencing was PBMCs or T cells enriched from blood (not recorded which). The receptors stem from a woman aged 45-60 years who had recovered from COVID-19.

The chain uses TRBV28 and TRBJ1-3; a weak D match, TRBD1 (6 bases). CDR1 is MDHEN and CDR2 is SYDVKM in the germline V gene. The V gene lost 4 bases and the J gene lost 4 bases, with 14 bases spanning the gap. The CDR3 totals 15 residues. The CDR3 reads CASSSPTGRGNTIYF. The CDR3 bases are TGTGCCAGCAGTTCTCCTACAGGGAGAGGAAACACCATATATTTT.

This clone has just one count. The V gene is TRBV27, the J gene TRBJ1-4, with 11 bases that match TRBD1. Germline V gene sequence: CDR1 MNHEY, CDR2 SMNVEV (reference sequence). V dropped 3 bases and J dropped 7; count of bases not matched to a gene: 1. CDR3 length: 14 residues. CDR3 in amino acids: CASSFGTGGEKLFF. CDR3 in DNA: TGTGCCAGCAGTTTCGGGACAGGGGGTGAAAAACTGTTTTTT.

The rearrangement links TRBV18 to TRBJ1-2; D possibly corresponds to TRBD1 (5 bases). V lost 6 bases to trimming and J lost 4 bases, with 9 bases between them. The CDR3 is made up of 12 amino acids. Germline V gives CDR1 KGHSH, CDR2 LQKENI. CDR3 residues: CASSIDSYGYTF. Written as DNA, the CDR3 is TGTGCCAGCTCCATCGACAGCTATGGCTACACCTTC.

This chain uses TRBV30 with TRBJ1-2; D gene uncertain. The germline V and J ends were trimmed by 0 bases and 2 bases, with 7 bases remaining between them. Germline V gene sequence: CDR1 GTSNPN, CDR2 SVGIG (reference sequence). CDR3 length: 13 amino acids. CDR3 sequence reads: CAWSVARNYGYTF. CDR3 bases: TGTGCCTGGAGTGTGGCTCGAAACTATGGCTACACCTTC.

This sequence joins TRBV15 and TRBJ2-2; TRBD1 agrees at 10 bases. The CDR3 covers 16 residues. V lost 1 base and J lost 6; bases outside the gene matches: 5. CDR1 is LNHNV and CDR2 is YYDKDF in the germline V gene (reference sequence). The CDR3 region is CATSRARTGGSGELFF. CDR3 DNA sequence: TGTGCCACCAGCAGAGCTCGGACAGGGGGATCCGGGGAGCTGTTTTTT.

This clone was seen a few times. The rearrangement joins TRBV4-1 to TRBJ2-7; tentatively, D is TRBD2 (6 bases). V was pared by 4 bases and J by 3 bases, with 13 bases between. The CDR3 spans 14 residues. The germline V gene has CDR1 MGHRA and CDR2 YSYEKL. The CDR3 sequence: CASSRQLANYEQYF. The CDR3 nucleotides are TGCGCCAGCAGCCGGCAGCTAGCGAACTACGAGCAGTACTTC.

The chain has TRBV6-1 and TRBJ1-1, with 10 bases identical to TRBD1. Germline CDR1 reads MNHNS; CDR2 reads SASEGT. The CDR3 covers 16 residues. V was clipped by 2 bases and J by 11 bases; unmatched bases: 14. CDR3 loop: CASSEYYSRDRGEAFF. The CDR3, as DNA: TGTGCCAGCAGTGAATATTATTCCCGGGACAGGGGCGAGGCTTTCTTT.

The gene calls are TRBV7-9 and TRBJ1-1; possibly TRBD1 for D (5 bases). The CDR3 covers 14 residues. Trimming took off 5 bases at V and 7 bases at J, with 17 bases between the two ends. CDR1 is SEHNR, CDR2 FQNEAQ, per germline (reference sequence). CDR3 sequence (DNA): TGTGCCAGCAGCCGAAGCGACAGTTGGGATGAAGCTTTCTTT. It yields the protein CASSRSDSWDEAFF.

The chain joins TRBV6-4 to TRBJ1-5; 7 positions match TRBD1. The CDR3 length is 16 residues. V lost 4 bases and J lost 2; bases outside the gene matches: 8. The germline CDR1 and CDR2 sequences are MRHNA and SNTAGT. The CDR3 loop reads CASSGQGPRGNQPQHF. DNA of the CDR3: TGTGCCAGCAGTGGACAGGGACCCAGGGGCAATCAGCCCCAGCATTTT.

J is TRBJ1-6 and V is TRBV6-5, with a tentative D call TRBD1 (5 bases). Trimming pared 10 bases from V and 8 bases from J, leaving 21 bases between. This CDR3 region has 15 residues. Germline CDR1 reads MNHEY; CDR2 reads SVGAGI. The CDR3 loop reads CATTYSGTQDSPLHF. The CDR3 DNA reads TGTGCCACCACTTATTCCGGGACTCAAGATTCACCCCTCCACTTT.

The rearrangement links TRBV7-2 to TRBJ1-2; 7 bases fit TRBD1. CDR1 and CDR2 (germline): SGHTA, FQGNSA. V shed 5 bases and J 4 bases; nucleotides not matched to a gene: 10. The CDR3 has 15 amino acids. The CDR3 nucleotides are TGTGCCAGCAGCCTTGACAGGGCCTCCTTCTATGGCTACACCTTC. Translating it yields CASSLDRASFYGYTF.

This chain connects TRBV29-1 to TRBJ2-3; tentative D call: TRBD2 (7 bases). CDR3 length equals 15 residues. The germline CDR1 and CDR2 sequences are SQVTM and ANQGSEA. Trimming pared 7 bases from V and 4 bases from J, leaving 21 bases between. Here the CDR3 DNA reads TGCAGCGGAAAGGGGGGGGCCGTGATCGCAGATACGCAGTATTTT. As protein: CSGKGGAVIADTQYF.

The genes are TRBV19 and TRBJ1-5, with D possibly matching TRBD1 (6 bases). V was pared by 5 bases and J by 2 bases, with 16 bases between. This CDR3 has 16 amino acids. CDR1 and CDR2 from the germline V gene are LNHDA and SQIVND (reference sequence). The CDR3 sequence: CASSYRQAERNQPQHF. For the CDR3, the DNA is TGTGCCAGTAGTTACCGACAGGCGGAGCGCAATCAGCCCCAGCATTTT.

About this clone itself: Mismatch with germline at one junction end may stem from a read error. The chain links TRBV2 to TRBJ2-5, with D possibly TRBD2 on 5 matching bases. The germline V gene encodes CDR1 SNHLY and CDR2 FYNNEI. The CDR3 extends over 13 amino acids. CDR3 loop: CASSQAAAATQYF. The DNA of the CDR3 is TGTGCCAGCAGTCAAGCGGCTGCCGCGACCCAGTACTTC.

V is TRBV27 and J is TRBJ2-1; TRBD2 matches at 7 bases. Losses at the gene ends were 4 bases for V and 3 bases for J; bases not matched to a gene: 0. Germline V gene sequence: CDR1 MNHEY, CDR2 SMNVEV (reference sequence). This CDR3 region has 13 residues. The CDR3 spells CASSWTSYNEQFF. The CDR3 coding sequence is TGTGCCAGCAGTTGGACTAGCTACAATGAGCAGTTCTTC.

This chain connects TRBV19 to TRBJ1-1, with D possibly TRBD1 on 6 matching bases. With 3 bases removed from V and 1 base from J, the gap between germline ends came to 12 bases. CDR3 length: 15 amino acids. The V gene's germline CDR1 is LNHDA and CDR2 SQIVND (reference sequence). CDR3 nucleotide sequence: TGTGCCAGTAGTATCCGGACAGTCCCGAACACTGAAGCTTTCTTT. It specifies CASSIRTVPNTEAFF.

The gene calls are TRBV6-5 and TRBJ1-5; D not resolved. The CDR3 has 14 residues. Germline CDR1 reads MNHEY; CDR2 reads SVGAGI. Trimming removed 5 bases at V and 3 bases at J, with 11 bases between. The CDR3 nucleotides read TGTGCCAGCAGTCAGGCGGGATTCAATCAGCCCCAGCATTTT. Translation gives CASSQAGFNQPQHF.

The V gene is TRBV5-5, the J gene TRBJ1-2; no clear D. The CDR3 runs 14 residues. Deletions cut 0 bases from V and 2 bases from J, with 8 bases between. From germline, CDR1 is SGHKS and CDR2 YYEKEE (reference sequence). CDR3 DNA: TGTGCCAGCAGCTTGGCCAACAGCAACTATGGCTACACCTTC. This translates into CASSLANSNYGYTF.

This clone is a singleton in its sample. The chain is built from TRBV6-2 or TRBV6-3 and TRBJ1-5, with D unclear. This CDR3 is 14 amino acids long. Germline CDR1 and CDR2: MNHEY and SVGEGT. The V and J ends lost 4 bases and 4 bases respectively, with 11 bases between them. DNA of the CDR3: TGTGCCAGCAGTTCTCCCCCAGGAAATCAGCCCCAGCATTTT. Amino acid sequence: CASSSPPGNQPQHF.

The chain's CDR3 is CASSVDGTLWSGANVLTF. CDR3 nucleotides: TGTGCCAGCAGCGTAGACGGGACACTTTGGTCTGGGGCCAACGTCCTGACTTTC. This chain uses TRBV9 with TRBJ2-6; TRBD1 might be the D (6 bases). The germline V and J ends were trimmed by 0 bases and 1 base, with 14 bases remaining between them. Germline CDR1 reads SGDLS; CDR2 reads YYNGEE. The CDR3 has 18 amino acids.

J is TRBJ1-5 and V is TRBV30; 9 nucleotides agree with TRBD1. Germline lookup yields CDR1 GTSNPN and CDR2 SVGIG (reference sequence). V trimming: 2 bases; J trimming: 6 bases; junction bases outside the gene matches: 2. The length of the CDR3 is 13 residues. The CDR3 nucleotides read TGTGCCTGGAGTACAGGGGGCGTTCAGCCCCAGCATTTT. Its protein product is CAWSTGGVQPQHF.

The sample holds one count of this clone. The chain combines TRBV6-5 with TRBJ2-1; 7 positions agree with TRBD1. Trimming at V came to 6 bases and at J to 11 bases, leaving 13 bases not matched to a gene. Per the germline V gene, CDR1 is MNHEY and CDR2 is SVGAGI. The CDR3 totals 14 residues. Written as DNA, the CDR3 is TGTGCCAGCAGCCGACAGGGCGAAGGTGGCAAGCAGTTCTTC. Translating it yields CASSRQGEGGKQFF.

The V and J genes are TRBV5-1 and TRBJ1-2; possibly TRBD1 for D (6 bases). The CDR3 sequence is 13 residues long. Germline lookup yields CDR1 SGHRS and CDR2 YFSETQ. The V gene lost 4 bases and the J gene lost 4 bases, with 11 bases spanning the gap. CDR3 bases: TGCGCCAGCAGCCCGGGGACAACCTATGGCTACACCTTC. Translating gives CASSPGTTYGYTF.

The chain recombines TRBV18 with TRBJ1-3, with TRBD1 matching 8 bases. The CDR3 is 15 amino acids. The V and J ends lost 3 bases and 6 bases, in that order; junction bases with no gene match: 7. Germline V lookup: CDR1 KGHSH, CDR2 LQKENI. The CDR3 DNA is TGTGCCAGCTCACCGAAAGGGACAGGCTTAAACACCATATATTTT. It specifies CASSPKGTGLNTIYF. Filled out from reference TRBV18 and TRBJ1-3, the complete variable domain reads NAGVMQNPRHLVRRRGQEARLRCSPMKGHSHVYWYRQLPEEGLKFMVYLQKENIIDESGMPKERFSAEFPKEGPSILRIQQVVRGDSAAYFCASSPKGTGLNTIYFGEGSWLTVV.

Here the CDR3 DNA reads TGTGCCAGCTCACCACTACTGCGGGGGGTGGCAGATACGCAGTATTTT. Its protein is CASSPLLRGVADTQYF. The chain combines TRBV18 with TRBJ2-3, with 8 bases fitting TRBD2. V lost 1 base, J lost 4 bases, and 7 bases stayed unmatched. The CDR3 runs to 16 residues. CDR1 is KGHSH and CDR2 is LQKENI in the germline V gene.

This clone was seen once. The genes are TRBV30 and TRBJ1-1, with 7 bases fitting TRBD1. The junction had 4 bases not matched to a gene; V was cut back by 2 bases and J by 1 base. This CDR3 has 14 residues. Germline V lookup: CDR1 GTSNPN, CDR2 SVGIG (reference sequence). CDR3 amino acids: CAWSLGQPNTEAFF. The CDR3 DNA reads TGTGCCTGGAGTCTGGGACAGCCGAACACTGAAGCTTTCTTT.

This sequence joins TRBV30 and TRBJ2-7; D perhaps matches TRBD2 (5 bases). Germline CDR1 is GTSNPN and CDR2 is SVGIG (reference sequence). The CDR3 contains 11 residues. Trimming took 6 bases from V and 4 from J, leaving 10 bases between them. CDR3 in DNA: TGTGCCTGCCGGGAAAGTTACGAGCAGTACTTC. This codes for CACRESYEQYF.

This sequence joins TRBV5-1 and TRBJ2-5; D is possibly TRBD1 (6 bases). V was pared by 2 bases and J by 6 bases, with 17 bases between. Germline values: CDR1 SGHRS, CDR2 YFSETQ. The length of the CDR3 is 15 residues. This chain's CDR3 is CASSFRGTQEKTQYF. In DNA, the CDR3 is TGCGCCAGCAGCTTTAGGGGGACCCAAGAGAAGACCCAGTACTTC.

The V gene is TRBV2, the J gene TRBJ1-1; 9 nucleotides match TRBD1. Germline V gene sequence: CDR1 SNHLY, CDR2 FYNNEI. CDR3 length equals 15 residues. Germline trimming cut 5 bases from V and 3 bases from J; bases unmatched to any gene: 7. The CDR3 region has the DNA TGTGCCAGCAGTTATGGGACAGGGCTAGACACTGAAGCTTTCTTT. It translates to CASSYGTGLDTEAFF.

The V call is TRBV9, the J call TRBJ2-3; TRBD2 aligns across 10 bases. The CDR3 is 19 amino acids. Trimming removed 4 bases from V and 0 bases from J; junction bases left unmatched: 14. Germline values: CDR1 SGDLS, CDR2 YYNGEE. CDR3 sequence: CASSPPRGIAGGSTDTQYF. The CDR3 nucleotides read TGTGCCAGCAGCCCCCCTCGAGGAATAGCGGGGGGTAGCACAGATACGCAGTATTTT.